This TCR beta chain came from a study of beta chain features in type 1 diabetes (dated by TCRdb to 2016 to 2019). For context, the study as a whole: Mean age, gender distribution, total cell number and subset yield did not differ between patients and healthy donors. Across all samples, approximately 100 million sorted cells were examined, and cell number per subset correlated strongly with RNA yield. The study compared TCRB repertoires of sorted circulating CD4+ T cell subsets between recently diagnosed type 1 diabetes patients and matched healthy donors. Regulatory and stem cell-like memory subsets were isolated from only 8 patients and roughly 8 healthy donors, whereas naive and central memory subsets came from all 30 or so donors.

The entire amount of isolated RNA was reverse transcribed using the High Capacity cDNA Reverse Transcription Kit, so the sequenced TCRB transcripts were expressed ones. Deep immunoSEQ sequencing was applied to naive, central memory and regulatory T cell samples, giving an average of roughly 3.5 million total reads per sample. Sorted cells were lysed in RLT buffer, and RNA was extracted using DNase-treated RNeasy Micro or Mini kits according to cell number. To prevent cross-contamination, each cell subset was processed individually, whereas patient and healthy donor samples were processed jointly. The immunoSEQ multiplex PCR was used to amplify TCRB sequences from cDNA, generating 87-bp fragments that spanned the CDR3 region. Sequencing of the amplicons was performed on the Illumina HiSeq platform. Per the authors' processing: PCR bias was computationally corrected using synthetic template baselines, reads within Hamming distance 2 were collapsed, and singletons that could not be merged were discarded. Reads were aligned to IMGT to assign V, D and J genes, CDR3 length, and insertions or deletions at six rearrangement sites. Within each subset, clonotype counts were normalized to sorted cell number, after which true diversity and Gini coefficients were computed with the tcR R package. The overlap coefficient, calculated on TCRB nucleotide sequences, was used to measure repertoire sharing. Out-of-frame TCRB sequences from naive cells were analyzed as a proxy for the pre-selection repertoire. Imported from immuneACCESS, the table was reduced by TCRdb to in-frame sequences with V and J called. These copies leave out some clones; in studies compared against another copy, an unresolved V gene accounts for under half, and the cause of the remainder is not known. D and trimming were read from the DNA, whereas the V and J calls and clone size are those reported in that table. The sample yields fewer than 250,000 clones; 13% to 15% were counted once. About 0.03% of the sample is held by the ten biggest clonotypes.

From each donor, a single peripheral blood sample of approximately 110 mL on average was drawn into heparinised tubes. Naive, central memory, regulatory and stem cell-like memory CD4+ T cells were sorted on a BD FACSAria II using a panel including CD45RO, CCR7, CD25, CD127, CD95 and CD27. All sorted populations exceeded 98% purity. PBMCs were isolated right away by Lymphoprep density gradient centrifugation and were stained directly, without culture. So that batch effects would be minimized, each experiment stained and sorted samples in pairs, pairing one healthy donor with one patient. This clone was seen repeatedly, ten times or more. The specificity of this receptor is unknown. No per-base quality is available; no much larger clone lies one base away. Taken from the germline V gene (reference sequence), the CDR1 and CDR2 loops are SEHNR and FQNEAQ. The CDR3, from cysteine to phenylalanine, totals 12 residues. Only the CDR3 part of the read is kept: 36 bases, read in frame from the first base. V and J lose 3 bases and 4 bases, and a span of 6 bases separates them.

Study-wide findings and limitations: At VDJ recombination sites, type 1 diabetes patients had fewer insertions and more deleted nucleotides, which implies abnormalities in thymic rearrangement. In all four CD4+ subsets, TCRB CDR3 length was moderately but significantly shorter in type 1 diabetes patients. Because cDNA was sequenced instead of genomic DNA, activated cells with high expression could be over-represented, although the groups did not differ in activation or CD3 levels. Naive, central memory and regulatory TCRB repertoires appeared to be more similar among patients than among healthy donors. PCR may preferentially amplify shorter templates, but because patient and control samples were amplified and corrected together, any resulting skew would affect both groups equally. HLA sub-analyses involved small numbers of individuals, so any influence of HLA type on TCRB rearrangement remained unresolved.

The receptor comes from a woman aged 40 to 50 in good health. The sequence links TRBV7-9 to TRBJ1-2; no D segment can be confidently identified. Sequencing was carried out using naive CD4+ T cells from blood. The cell subset or site label on this specimen signifies: true naive CD4+ T cells. CDR3 region: CASSLALYGYTF. The DNA sequence is as follows: TGTGCCAGCAGCTTGGCCCTCTATGGCTACACCTTC.